The subject of this entry is one T cell receptor (beta chain). Original handling: Reference gene primer amplification in the assay estimated nucleated cell counts. The method was immunoSEQ multiplex PCR; TCRdb's version includes in-frame clones alone and lacks a portion of them. V and J calls and clone size are those listed in that table; D and trimming were worked out from the DNA. The data hold some 370,000 clones, with around 90% observed a single time. This sample is drawn from a study of blood T cell repertoires in COVID-19. About the study: Whether acute or convalescent, the COVID-19 samples came from the United States, Italy and Spain. PBMCs, B-cell-depleted T cells, or T cells were the source of the cDNA or gDNA that made up the material.

V lost 3 bases and J lost 1; bases outside the gene matches: 6. The CDR3 covers 16 residues. Germline lookup yields CDR1 SGHNT and CDR2 YENEEA. Sequenced sample: peripheral blood. J is TRBJ2-3 and V is TRBV11-3; 8 bases align to TRBD1. The sequence derives from a man aged 18 to 30 with active or convalescent COVID-19. This CDR3 is CASSFGQGWRTDTQYF. The CDR3 DNA reads TGTGCCAGCAGCTTCGGACAGGGATGGCGCACAGATACGCAGTATTTT.